The next 32 T cell receptor beta chains were all read from a single sample in a study of shared clonotypes between healthy human individuals (dated by TCRdb to 2018 to 2020). CD8 naive samples were obtained by positive selection for CCR7 among CD45RO-negative cells, yielding a CD45RA+CCR7+ population from which TemRA cells were excluded. The library was built by means of the immunoSEQ multiplex PCR assay. The clones in this table, taken by TCRdb from immuneACCESS, are in-frame only. Not every clone is retained; where verified, under half of the shortfall comes from an unresolved V gene, and the cause of the rest is unknown. Counted in this sample were about 600,000 clones; just under 97% of them appeared once. In total, the top ten clones hold approximately 0.1% of the sample. The sequenced material came from naive CD8+ T cells sorted from blood. Explained via the paper, the cell subset or site label denotes: CD45RA+CCR7+. Every receptor here comes from a woman in her thirties in good health.

V and J are TRBV5-6 and TRBJ1-3; D is uncertain. CDR1 is SGHDT, CDR2 YYEEEE, per germline. The V gene lost 4 bases and the J gene lost 2 bases, with 13 bases spanning the gap. The CDR3 runs to 15 residues. The CDR3 spells CASSPGGIAGNTIYF. For the CDR3, the DNA is TGTGCCAGCAGCCCCGGAGGTATTGCTGGAAACACCATATATTTT.

The chain recombines TRBV28 with TRBJ2-3; 13 nucleotides align to TRBD2. J was trimmed by 1 base and V by 5 bases; bases with no gene match: 9. Germline CDR1 is MDHEN and CDR2 is SYDVKM. The CDR3 contains 18 residues. DNA for the CDR3: TGTGCCAGCAGTACGGCCGGACTAGCGGGAGAAGGCACAGATACGCAGTATTTT. It encodes CASSTAGLAGEGTDTQYF.

The chain carries TRBV5-1 and TRBJ2-1; TRBD1 matches at 10 bases. The V and J ends lost 5 bases and 10 bases, in that order; junction bases with no gene match: 9. Germline CDR1 and CDR2: SGHRS and YFSETQ. This CDR3 is built from 14 residues. In DNA, the CDR3 is TGCGCCAGCAGTCCAGACAGGGGGCCGCACGAGCAGTTCTTC. Encoded protein: CASSPDRGPHEQFF. Based on the CDR3 plus reference TRBV5-1 and TRBJ2-1, the full variable domain is KAGVTQTPRYLIKTRGQQVTLSCSPISGHRSVSWYQQTPGQGLQFLFEYFSETQRNKGNFPGRFSGRQFSNSRSEMNVSTLELGDSALYLCASSPDRGPHEQFFGPGTRLTVL.

This clone was picked up one time. The V and J genes are TRBV13 and TRBJ2-1, with 10 bases matching TRBD2. The CDR3 consists of 17 residues. CDR1 and CDR2 from the germline V gene are PRHDT and FYEKMQ (reference sequence). V gave up 4 bases and J gave up 2 bases; unmatched junction bases: 8. The CDR3 region has the DNA TGTGCCAGCAGCTCGAAGCAGGGACTAGCGCCCTACAATGAGCAGTTCTTC. This codes for CASSSKQGLAPYNEQFF.

This clone appeared a single time. The chain joins TRBV27 to TRBJ2-7; the match to TRBD2 covers 9 bases. This CDR3 comprises 15 residues. The V gene end was trimmed by 5 bases and the J gene end by 3 bases; junction bases not matched to a gene: 8. Looked up from germline, CDR1 is MNHEY and CDR2 is SMNVEV (reference sequence). CDR3 in amino acids: CASSLATSGFYEQYF. The CDR3 DNA follows: TGTGCCAGCAGTCTCGCAACTAGCGGGTTCTACGAGCAGTACTTC.

The chain combines TRBV10-3 with TRBJ2-7; 10 bases agree with TRBD1. Trimming at V came to 4 bases and at J to 10 bases, leaving 4 bases not matched to a gene. The CDR3 has 12 amino acids. Germline V CDR1 and CDR2: ENHRY, SYGVKD. CDR3 residues: CAISVGQGDQYF. CDR3 coding DNA: TGTGCCATCAGTGTAGGACAGGGGGACCAGTACTTC.

The rearrangement uses TRBV6-1 and TRBJ1-3; unclear D gene. Germline V gene data show CDR1 as MNHNS and CDR2 as SASEGT. This CDR3 spans 15 amino acids. V lost 7 bases and J lost 3, with 16 bases in between. CDR3 bases: TGTGCCAGCACCCCGGAGGACTTCAATGGAAACACCATATATTTT. Its translation is CASTPEDFNGNTIYF.

This clone was seen more than once but under ten times. Distinct nucleotide sequences in the sample also encode this CDR3. V gene TRBV2 combines with J gene TRBJ2-1; no reliable D call. V was cut by 5 bases and J by 8 bases, with 7 bases left in between. The CDR3 is 11 amino acids. From germline, CDR1 is SNHLY and CDR2 FYNNEI. CDR3 sequence: CASSLGYEQFF. DNA of the CDR3: TGTGCCAGCAGTTTGGGTTATGAGCAGTTCTTC.

A remark on this clone: Other DNA variants within this sample encode the same CDR3. The chain uses TRBV28 and TRBJ2-3; D not resolved. Germline-derived CDR1 and CDR2 are MDHEN and SYDVKM. V lost 5 bases and J lost 2, with 11 bases in between. The CDR3 runs to 14 residues. The CDR3 is CASSLGGTTDTQYF. CDR3 nucleotide sequence: TGTGCCAGCAGTCTAGGCGGAACCACAGATACGCAGTATTTT.

The rearrangement uses TRBV11-2 and TRBJ2-3, with a tentative D call TRBD2 (6 bases). The ends were cut back, 6 bases at V and 5 bases at J, with 15 bases in the middle. This CDR3 comprises 14 residues. The V gene's germline CDR1 is SGHAT and CDR2 FQNNGV. The CDR3 loop reads CASRLGTLGDTQYF. The CDR3 coding sequence is TGTGCCAGCAGACTCGGGACTCTTGGAGATACGCAGTATTTT.

The chain carries TRBV27 and TRBJ2-7; the match to TRBD2 covers 8 bases. Trimming cost V 6 bases and J 3 bases; bases outside gene matches: 10. This CDR3 is built from 15 residues. Germline lookup yields CDR1 MNHEY and CDR2 SMNVEV (reference sequence). CDR3 coding DNA: TGTGCCAGCAGCTCACGCGGGGGGTGGAGCTACGAGCAGTACTTC. Translated, it gives CASSSRGGWSYEQYF.

This chain uses TRBV18 with TRBJ1-2; tentatively, D is TRBD1 (5 bases). V was trimmed by 7 bases and J by 5 bases, leaving 14 bases between them. From germline, CDR1 is KGHSH and CDR2 LQKENI. The CDR3 contains 13 residues. The CDR3 sequence: CASFGASIYGYTF. The DNA for the CDR3 is TGTGCCAGCTTCGGGGCGAGCATTTATGGCTACACCTTC.

The gene calls are TRBV6-1 and TRBJ2-1; unclear D gene. The CDR3 contains 10 residues. V lost 6 bases to trimming and J lost 9 bases, with 6 bases between them. Per germline, CDR1 MNHNS and CDR2 SASEGT. CDR3 region: CASRAGEQFF. CDR3 in DNA: TGTGCCAGCAGAGCTGGTGAGCAGTTCTTC.

As for this clone: Other DNA sequences from this sample encode an identical CDR3 as well. This chain links TRBV28 with TRBJ2-7, with 11 bases that match TRBD1. Germline V gives CDR1 MDHEN, CDR2 SYDVKM. Losses at the gene ends were 5 bases for V and 3 bases for J; bases not matched to a gene: 6. CDR3 length equals 15 residues. The CDR3 DNA is TGTGCCAGCAGTCCCCCGGGGACAGGGGGCTACGAGCAGTACTTC. This translates into CASSPPGTGGYEQYF.

This clone turned up a few times. The chain uses TRBV5-5 and TRBJ1-1; unclear D gene. Germline CDR1 and CDR2: SGHKS and YYEKEE (reference sequence). The CDR3 spans 13 residues. V was cut by 1 base and J by 3 bases, with 7 bases left in between. CDR3 in amino acids: CASSLWEDTEAFF. CDR3 nucleotides: TGTGCCAGCAGCTTGTGGGAGGACACTGAAGCTTTCTTT.

A note on this clone: The same CDR3 is also encoded by other DNA sequences in this sample. The chain is built from TRBV4-1 and TRBJ2-7; 12 bases agree with TRBD2. Unmatched junction bases numbered 6, after V lost 5 bases and J lost 4 bases. CDR1 MGHRA and CDR2 YSYEKL come from the germline V gene. This CDR3 is built from 15 residues. CDR3 coding DNA: TGCGCCAGCAGCGCTGGACTAGCGGGATCTTACGAGCAGTACTTC. Translated, it gives CASSAGLAGSYEQYF.

The chain joins TRBV9 to TRBJ2-3, with 13 positions matching TRBD2. The V and J ends lost 0 bases and 2 bases, in that order; junction bases with no gene match: 3. Germline assignment: CDR1 SGDLS and CDR2 YYNGEE. The CDR3 totals 17 residues. The CDR3 nucleotides read TGTGCCAGCAGCGTAGCAGGACTAGCGGGAGTCACAGATACGCAGTATTTT. It is translated as CASSVAGLAGVTDTQYF.

The V call is TRBV7-8, the J call TRBJ1-5; D is possibly TRBD1 (5 bases). This CDR3 has 14 residues. Germline loops: CDR1 SGHVS, CDR2 FQNEAQ. Trimming shortened V by 5 bases and J by 4 bases, and 12 bases separated the two germline ends. The CDR3 spells CASSPGVLNQPQHF. In DNA, the CDR3 is TGTGCCAGCAGCCCGGGGGTCTTGAATCAGCCCCAGCATTTT.

The table lists this clone with a count of one. The J gene is TRBJ2-1, the V gene TRBV19; 8 nucleotides align to TRBD2. V lost 5 bases, J lost 0 bases, and 3 bases stayed unmatched. Germline lookup yields CDR1 LNHDA and CDR2 SQIVND (reference sequence). The CDR3 consists of 15 residues. The CDR3 sequence: CASSRAGGSYNEQFF. The DNA of the CDR3 is TGTGCCAGTAGTCGCGCGGGAGGCTCCTACAATGAGCAGTTCTTC.

This sequence joins TRBV4-1 and TRBJ2-5; D is uncertain. The last part of the DNA fits TRBJ2-7 better; the J call may be wrong. Per germline, CDR1 MGHRA and CDR2 YSYEKL. The CDR3 is 16 amino acids. CDR3 DNA: TGCGCCAGCAGCCAAATTGACGCGACCTATTCCTACGAGCAGTACTTC. Translation: CASSQIDATYSYEQYF.

This chain connects TRBV7-2 to TRBJ1-4, with unresolved D. Trimming took 0 bases from V and 7 from J, leaving 15 bases between them. Germline CDR1 reads SGHTA; CDR2 reads FQGNSA. CDR3 length: 16 residues. The CDR3 DNA sequence: TGTGCCAGCAGCTTAGCTGCTTGGGAGGTCGGTGAAAAACTGTTTTTT. Its protein is CASSLAAWEVGEKLFF.

This clone has a single count. The chain recombines TRBV28 with TRBJ1-1, with D unclear. The V end was cut by 5 bases, the J end by 7 bases, with 11 bases between. The CDR3 extends over 12 amino acids. In germline, CDR1 is MDHEN, CDR2 SYDVKM. CDR3 DNA sequence: TGTGCCAGCAGTCAAACTATACTTGAAGCTTTCTTT. Its translation is CASSQTILEAFF.

On this clone itself: Other DNA sequences in the sample encode the same CDR3. The rearrangement uses TRBV28 and TRBJ2-7; tentative D call: TRBD1 (5 bases). Germline CDR1 and CDR2: MDHEN and SYDVKM. Trimming stripped 3 bases from V and 2 bases from J, with 8 bases between. CDR3 length: 13 residues. CDR3 sequence (DNA): TGTGCCAGCAGTTTTGCAGGGACCTACGAGCAGTACTTC. It codes for CASSFAGTYEQYF.

The V gene is TRBV5-8, the J gene TRBJ2-7, with 13 bases matching TRBD2. V was pared by 4 bases and J by 2 bases, with 6 bases of the junction left unmatched. Germline V gene lookup returns CDR1 SGHTS and CDR2 YDEGEE. This CDR3 comprises 16 residues. The CDR3 loop reads CASSLGLAGVPYEQYF. CDR3 coding DNA: TGTGCCAGCAGCCTAGGACTAGCGGGAGTACCCTACGAGCAGTACTTC. Full variable domain (remainder filled in from reference TRBV5-8 and TRBJ2-7): EAGVTQSPTHLIKTRGQQATLRCSPISGHTSVYWYQQALGLGLQFLLWYDEGEERNRGNFPPRFSGRQFPNYSSELNVNALELEDSALYLCASSLGLAGVPYEQYFGPGTRLTVT.

The chain has TRBV27 and TRBJ1-1, with D tentatively TRBD1 (6 bases). The germline V and J ends were trimmed by 3 bases and 7 bases, with 12 bases remaining between them. CDR3 length: 13 amino acids. The germline V gene has CDR1 MNHEY and CDR2 SMNVEV (reference sequence). The CDR3 region is CASSFTLGGEAFF. The CDR3 DNA reads as TGTGCCAGCAGTTTCACCCTAGGGGGTGAAGCTTTCTTT.

The rearrangement uses TRBV6-1 and TRBJ1-2; 12 bases are shared with TRBD1. Trimming at V came to 1 base and at J to 7 bases, leaving 10 bases not matched to a gene. The CDR3 is 17 amino acids. Germline CDR1 and CDR2: MNHNS and SASEGT. Here the CDR3 reads CASSEGRDRGRIGGYTF. The CDR3 DNA reads TGTGCCAGCAGTGAAGGTCGGGACAGGGGGCGTATTGGTGGCTACACCTTC.

The chain has TRBV9 and TRBJ2-5; the match to TRBD1 covers 10 bases. CDR1 is SGDLS, CDR2 YYNGEE, per germline. Trimming took 6 bases from V and 5 from J; bases not matched to a gene: 10. The CDR3 extends over 15 amino acids. This CDR3 reads CASNYPRDRGETQYF. The CDR3 nucleotides read TGTGCCAGCAACTACCCCCGGGACAGGGGCGAGACCCAGTACTTC.

J is TRBJ1-2 and V is TRBV7-8; no reliable D call. Germline CDR1 SGHVS, CDR2 FQNEAQ. This CDR3 is built from 14 residues. Trimming stripped 5 bases from V and 5 bases from J, with 15 bases between. CDR3 region: CASSPNRAIYGYTF. For the CDR3, the DNA is TGTGCCAGCAGCCCGAATCGGGCCATATATGGCTACACCTTC.

This rearrangement joins TRBV7-9 to TRBJ2-7; D may be TRBD1 (6 bases). V lost 6 bases to trimming and J lost 6 bases, with 15 bases between them. The CDR3 totals 13 residues. Germline values: CDR1 SEHNR, CDR2 FQNEAQ (reference sequence). This chain's CDR3 is CASSFNRDSEQYF. The CDR3 DNA follows: TGTGCCAGCAGTTTTAACAGGGATTCCGAGCAGTACTTC. Combining the CDR3 with reference TRBV7-9 and TRBJ2-7 gives the whole variable domain DTGVSQNPRHKITKRGQNVTFRCDPISEHNRLYWYRQTLGQGPEFLTYFQNEAQLEKSRLLSDRFSAERPKGSFSTLEIQRTEQGDSAMYLCASSFNRDSEQYFGPGTRLTVT.

V and J are TRBV11-2 and TRBJ2-1, with 7 positions matching TRBD2. CDR1 and CDR2 (germline): SGHAT, FQNNGV. After removal of 7 bases from V and 7 bases from J, the junction contained 13 bases not matched to a gene. The CDR3 sequence is 15 residues long. The CDR3, as DNA: TGTGCCAGCACCGTGGGACGGGCGGGAGAAAATGAGCAGTTCTTC. Translating gives CASTVGRAGENEQFF.

DNA of the CDR3: TGTGCCATCAGTGAGCCTAGAGTAGCGGGGGTTGCAGATACGCAGTATTTT. The encoded protein is CAISEPRVAGVADTQYF. V gene TRBV10-3 combines with J gene TRBJ2-3; 9 nucleotides align to TRBD2. In germline, CDR1 is ENHRY, CDR2 SYGVKD. V lost 2 bases, J lost 4 bases, and 10 bases stayed unmatched. The CDR3 is made up of 17 amino acids.

Comments on this clone: Other DNA variants within this sample encode the same CDR3. CDR3 amino acids: CASSLVSSYEQYF. The CDR3 DNA is TGTGCCAGCAGCCTCGTTAGCTCCTACGAGCAGTACTTC. V and J are TRBV13 and TRBJ2-7; D call uncertain. This CDR3 has 13 residues. Per the germline V gene, CDR1 is PRHDT and CDR2 is FYEKMQ (reference sequence). Trimming cost V 5 bases and J 0 bases, with 8 bases left between them.